These T cell receptor beta chains were read from a single sample in a study of shared clonotypes between healthy human individuals. TCRdb keeps only in-frame clones here, not all; method: immunoSEQ multiplex PCR. The table shows about 960,000 clones, with around 80% occurring only once. The sequenced sample consisted of memory CD4+ T cells sorted from blood. All receptors derive from a young man in good health. Both conserved end residues are part of each CDR3. D genes are given only for firm matches. Expanded clones get a size class; other rows say once, few or many, or leave the size out.

DNA | CDR3 | J | V | D | size
TGTGCCAGCAGCTTCAGCTCCATAGCCAAAAACATTCAGTACTTC | CASSFSSIAKNIQYF | TRBJ2-4 | TRBV13 | . | .
TGTGCCAGCAGTTGGGCGGGGAGGGGGCCATACGAGCAGTACTTC | CASSWAGRGPYEQYF | TRBJ2-7 | TRBV27 | . | .
TGCGCCAGCAGCCAAAGGCAGCTAGGCGGGGAGCTGTTTTTT | CASSQRQLGGELFF | TRBJ2-2 | TRBV4-3 | . | .
TGTGCCAGCACCTACTACACTGAAGCTTTCTTT | CASTYYTEAFF | TRBJ1-1 | TRBV28 | . | .
TGTGCCAGTAGCCCCCCGACAGGGCCCTCTGGAAACACCATATATTTT | CASSPPTGPSGNTIYF | TRBJ1-3 | TRBV19 | TRBD1 | .
TGTGCCAGCAGCTCCCGGGACTCTCGGCCCGGGGAGCTGTTTTTT | CASSSRDSRPGELFF | TRBJ2-2 | TRBV5-6 | . | few
TGTGCCTGGAGTGTGGGGGGTCTCTACGAGCAGTACTTC | CAWSVGGLYEQYF | TRBJ2-7 | TRBV30 | . | .
TGTGCCAGCAGTTGGACTGACTCCTCTGGAAACACCATATATTTT | CASSWTDSSGNTIYF | TRBJ1-3 | TRBV6-1 | . | .
TGTGCCAGCTCACCACCCGGGTCAAGCAATCAGCCCCAGCATTTT | CASSPPGSSNQPQHF | TRBJ1-5 | TRBV18 | . | once
TGTGCCAGCAGACGACAGGGAGGGAAGACCCAGTACTTC | CASRRQGGKTQYF | TRBJ2-5 | TRBV5-6 | . | .
TGTGCCAGTAGTATAGGCACGGGGCTAAGCACAGATACGCAGTATTTT | CASSIGTGLSTDTQYF | TRBJ2-3 | TRBV19 | . | .
TGTGCCAGCAGTGAGAGCGGAATTTACACCGGGGAGCTGTTTTTT | CASSESGIYTGELFF | TRBJ2-2 | TRBV2 | . | few
TGTGCCAGCAGCTTACTAACTAATTCACCCCTCCACTTT | CASSLLTNSPLHF | TRBJ1-6 | TRBV7-2 | . | once
TGTGCCAGCAGCGTAGGCGTCAGAGGAAGGGAGGTCGGCACCGGGGAGCTGTTTTTT | CASSVGVRGREVGTGELFF | TRBJ2-2 | TRBV9 | . | .
TGTGCCTGGAGCCACAGCTCTGGAAACACCATATATTTT | CAWSHSSGNTIYF | TRBJ1-3 | TRBV30 | . | .
TGTGCCAGCAGCCAATTTCGGGTAACCGGGACTAGCAGAAGGGCACAAGAGACCCAGTACTTC | CASSQFRVTGTSRRAQETQYF | TRBJ2-5 | TRBV4-2 | TRBD2 | .
TGTGCCAGCAGTTTATCACAGGGACGCAATCAGCCCCAGCATTTT | CASSLSQGRNQPQHF | TRBJ1-5 | TRBV27 | . | .
TGTGCCAGCAGCCAAGGATACGCAGGGAAGGATTCCGCCGGGGAGCTGTTTTTT | CASSQGYAGKDSAGELFF | TRBJ2-2 | TRBV4-2 | . | .
TGCGCCAGCAGCCAAGGGACTAGCCCCCAAGAGACCCAGTACTTC | CASSQGTSPQETQYF | TRBJ2-5 | TRBV4-1 | TRBD2 | .
TGTGCCAGCAGCCGGCCGGGACAGGAGGGAAACGAGCAGTACTTC | CASSRPGQEGNEQYF | TRBJ2-7 | TRBV5-4 | TRBD1 | .
TGTGCCAGCAGCTTTAGTCCGCAGGGAACAGGGAATAATTCACCCCTCCACTTT | CASSFSPQGTGNNSPLHF | TRBJ1-6 | TRBV7-2 | . | .
TGTGCCAGCAGCTTGGGCGGACAGGGTGGGAATCAGCCCCAGCATTTT | CASSLGGQGGNQPQHF | TRBJ1-5 | TRBV5-6 | TRBD1 | .
TGTGCCAGCAGTGAATCGTTCGGGCAGCAAGAGACCCAGTACTTC | CASSESFGQQETQYF | TRBJ2-5 | TRBV6-1 | . | .
TGTGCCAGCAGCTTTGGGGAGAGGGCTGAAGCTTTCTTT | CASSFGERAEAFF | TRBJ1-1 | TRBV11-2 | . | few